This TCR beta chain was identified in a study of blood T cell repertoires in COVID-19. In the study overall: Spain, Italy and the United States supplied samples that represented acute and convalescent COVID-19. From T cells, B-cell-depleted T cells, or PBMCs came the material, which was cDNA or gDNA.

The method was immunoSEQ multiplex PCR; TCRdb's version includes in-frame clones alone and lacks a portion of them. The sample holds around 500,000 clones, 70% to 90% seen once. In this sample, this clone turned up once. The sample comprised peripheral blood. The source is a human donor in a cohort sampled during active COVID-19.

The CDR3 spells CSGRQSRGDTQYF. Written as DNA, the CDR3 is TGCAGCGGCCGACAGTCCCGCGGAGATACGCAGTATTTT. The chain employs TRBV29-1 and TRBJ2-3; perhaps TRBD1 as D (5 bases). CDR3 length equals 13 residues. The ends were cut back, 7 bases at V and 5 bases at J, with 16 bases in the middle. Per germline, CDR1 SQVTM and CDR2 ANQGSEA.